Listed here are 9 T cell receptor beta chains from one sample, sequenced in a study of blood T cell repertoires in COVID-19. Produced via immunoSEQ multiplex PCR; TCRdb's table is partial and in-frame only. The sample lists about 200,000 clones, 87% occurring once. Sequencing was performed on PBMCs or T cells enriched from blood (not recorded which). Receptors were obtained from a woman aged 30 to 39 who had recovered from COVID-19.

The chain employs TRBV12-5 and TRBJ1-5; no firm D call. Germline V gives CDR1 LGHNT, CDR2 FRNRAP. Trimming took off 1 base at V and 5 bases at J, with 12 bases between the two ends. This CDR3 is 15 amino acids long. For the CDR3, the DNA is TGTGCTAGTGGTTTGGCCCCTAGGAGGGATCAGCCCCAGCATTTT. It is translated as CASGLAPRRDQPQHF.

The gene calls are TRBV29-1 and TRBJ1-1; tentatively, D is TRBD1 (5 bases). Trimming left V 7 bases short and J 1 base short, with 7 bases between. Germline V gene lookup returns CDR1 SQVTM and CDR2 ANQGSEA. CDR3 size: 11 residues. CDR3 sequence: CSATGNTEAFF. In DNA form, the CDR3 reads TGCAGCGCTACAGGGAACACTGAAGCTTTCTTT.

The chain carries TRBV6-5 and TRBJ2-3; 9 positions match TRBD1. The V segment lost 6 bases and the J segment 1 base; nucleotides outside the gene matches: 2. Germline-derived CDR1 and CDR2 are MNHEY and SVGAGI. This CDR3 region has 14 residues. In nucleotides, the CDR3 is TGTGCCAGCAGATACAGGGGGCGCACAGATACGCAGTATTTT. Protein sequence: CASRYRGRTDTQYF.

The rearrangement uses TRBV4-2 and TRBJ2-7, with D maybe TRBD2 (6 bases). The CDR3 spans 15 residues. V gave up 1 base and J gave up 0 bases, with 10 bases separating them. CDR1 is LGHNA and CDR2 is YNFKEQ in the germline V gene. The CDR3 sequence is CASSQVAESSYEQYF. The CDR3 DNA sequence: TGTGCCAGCAGCCAAGTAGCGGAGAGCTCCTACGAGCAGTACTTC.

The CDR3 sequence is CASCRDRVTDTQYF. In DNA form, the CDR3 reads TGTGCCAGTTGCCGGGACAGGGTCACAGATACGCAGTATTTT. This chain uses TRBV19 with TRBJ2-3, with 9 positions matching TRBD1. Unmatched junction bases numbered 5, after V lost 8 bases and J lost 2 bases. The CDR3 totals 14 residues. CDR1 and CDR2 from the germline V gene are LNHDA and SQIVND (reference sequence). Full variable domain (missing parts from reference TRBV19 and TRBJ2-3): DGGITQSPKYLFRKEGQNVTLSCEQNLNHDAMYWYRQDPGQGLRLIYYSQIVNDFQKGDIAEGYSVSREKKESFPLTVTSAQKNPTAFYLCASCRDRVTDTQYFGPGTRLTVL.

The CDR3 DNA reads TGTGCCAGCAGCTTGTTAGTCAACACTGAAGCTTTCTTT. Amino acids: CASSLLVNTEAFF. This chain connects TRBV5-5 to TRBJ1-1; D gene uncertain. Trimming took 1 base from V and 2 from J, leaving 6 bases between them. Germline-derived CDR1 and CDR2 are SGHKS and YYEKEE (reference sequence). This CDR3 contains 13 residues.

The CDR3, as DNA: TGCGCCAGCAGCCAAGCCTACCTTAGCACAGATACGCAGTATTTT. As protein: CASSQAYLSTDTQYF. The J gene is TRBJ2-3, the V gene TRBV4-3; no definite D call. CDR1 and CDR2 from the germline V gene are LGHNA and YSLEER. V lost 1 base and J 0 bases, leaving 8 bases between the germline ends. The CDR3 covers 15 residues.

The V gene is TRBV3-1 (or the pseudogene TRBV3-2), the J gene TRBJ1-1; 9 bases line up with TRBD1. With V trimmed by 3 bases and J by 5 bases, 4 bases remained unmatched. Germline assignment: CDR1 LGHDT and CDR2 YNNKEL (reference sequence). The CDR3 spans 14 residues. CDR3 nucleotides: TGTGCCAGCAGCCAGGACAGGGGAGGGACTGAAGCTTTCTTT. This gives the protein CASSQDRGGTEAFF.

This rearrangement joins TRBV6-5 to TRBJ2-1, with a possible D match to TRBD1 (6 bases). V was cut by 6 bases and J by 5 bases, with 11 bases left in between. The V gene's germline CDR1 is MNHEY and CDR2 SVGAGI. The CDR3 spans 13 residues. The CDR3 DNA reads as TGTGCCAGCAGCCAGGGACAAAACAATGAGCAGTTCTTC. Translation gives CASSQGQNNEQFF.